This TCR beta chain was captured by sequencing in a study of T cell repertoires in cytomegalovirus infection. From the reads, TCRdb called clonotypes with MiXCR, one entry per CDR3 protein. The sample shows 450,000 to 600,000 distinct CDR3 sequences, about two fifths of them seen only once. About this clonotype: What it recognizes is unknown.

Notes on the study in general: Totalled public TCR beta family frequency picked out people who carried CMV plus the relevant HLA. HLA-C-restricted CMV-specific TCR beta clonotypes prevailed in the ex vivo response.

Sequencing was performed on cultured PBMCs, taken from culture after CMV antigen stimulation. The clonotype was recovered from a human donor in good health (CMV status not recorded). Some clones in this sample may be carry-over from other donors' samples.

CDR3 bases: TGTGCCAGCAGTTACGGAAGGGATGAGCAGTACTTC. It is translated as CASSYGRDEQYF. The rearrangement uses TRBV7-8 and TRBJ2-7, with D uncertain. Between the trimmed V and J ends, which lost 6 bases and 7 bases, there was a span of 13 bases. This CDR3 region has 12 residues. Germline values: CDR1 SGHVS, CDR2 FQNEAQ.